The sequence of this TCR beta chain was determined in a study of identical twins. Each donor was a healthy Caucasian. This clonotype was counted many times. The antigen remains undetermined. Study-wide results and caveats: The study reached conclusions through statistical analysis that was cross-sectional, not following the same donors. Insertions ran lower in abundant cord blood beta clonotypes, though not in memory repertoires. Analyses based on zero insertions could be partly confounded by invariant MAIT and iNKT cells.

V lost 6 bases and J lost 6, with 21 bases in between. The CDR3 length is 14 residues. The germline V gene has CDR1 SQVTM and CDR2 ANQGSEA. TCRdb analysed the 5' RACE reads with MiXCR anew, one entry per CDR3 protein. The repertoire has approximately 600,000 distinct CDR3 sequences, 9.6% of them found once; the top ten carry 3%. These data were likewise used in another study, on yellow fever vaccine responses in identical twins.

This receptor was obtained from a woman aged 18 to 35 in good health. Input material: PBMCs. The rearrangement links TRBV29-1 to TRBJ2-7; D may be TRBD2 (6 bases). CDR3 region: CSVRIAEGAGEQYF. CDR3 DNA: TGCAGCGTGCGGATCGCGGAGGGAGCGGGCGAGCAGTACTTC.